This T cell receptor beta chain was captured in a study of blood T cell repertoires in COVID-19. Across the study: From T cells, B-cell-depleted T cells, or PBMCs came the material, which was cDNA or gDNA.

Seattle-derived patients entered the study during active infection and were followed longitudinally. Germline V gives CDR1 MNHNS, CDR2 SASEGT. This CDR3 spans 16 amino acids. Trimming took 4 bases from V and 8 from J, leaving 20 bases between them. In the authors' methods: Nucleated cell counts were estimated from reference gene primer amplification. Sequencing was performed with immunoSEQ multiplex PCR; in TCRdb, only in-frame clones are kept and a portion is missing. The V and J calls and clone size come from that table; D and trimming were worked out from the DNA. The sample includes roughly 250,000 clones, about 85% of them seen just once.

V and J are TRBV6-1 and TRBJ1-4; unclear D gene. The specimen was peripheral blood. This TCR derives from a human donor with COVID-19, enrolled during active disease. The donor label of this sample is uncertain. CDR3 sequence: CASSGGEATKREKLFF. The CDR3 DNA follows: TGTGCCAGCAGTGGGGGAGAAGCGACAAAGCGGGAAAAACTGTTTTTT.